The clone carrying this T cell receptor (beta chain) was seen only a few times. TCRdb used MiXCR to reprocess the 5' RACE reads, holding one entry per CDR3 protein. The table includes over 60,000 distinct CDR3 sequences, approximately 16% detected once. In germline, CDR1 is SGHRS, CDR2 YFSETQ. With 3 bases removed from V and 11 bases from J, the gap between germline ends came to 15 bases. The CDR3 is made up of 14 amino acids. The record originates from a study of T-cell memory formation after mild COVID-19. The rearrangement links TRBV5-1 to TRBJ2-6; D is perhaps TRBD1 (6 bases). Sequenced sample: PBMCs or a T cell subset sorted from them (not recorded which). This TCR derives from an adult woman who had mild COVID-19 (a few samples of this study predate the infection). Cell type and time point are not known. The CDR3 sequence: CASSSDRLQDVLTF. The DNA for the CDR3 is TGCGCCAGCAGCTCAGACAGGCTTCAGGACGTCCTGACTTTC.